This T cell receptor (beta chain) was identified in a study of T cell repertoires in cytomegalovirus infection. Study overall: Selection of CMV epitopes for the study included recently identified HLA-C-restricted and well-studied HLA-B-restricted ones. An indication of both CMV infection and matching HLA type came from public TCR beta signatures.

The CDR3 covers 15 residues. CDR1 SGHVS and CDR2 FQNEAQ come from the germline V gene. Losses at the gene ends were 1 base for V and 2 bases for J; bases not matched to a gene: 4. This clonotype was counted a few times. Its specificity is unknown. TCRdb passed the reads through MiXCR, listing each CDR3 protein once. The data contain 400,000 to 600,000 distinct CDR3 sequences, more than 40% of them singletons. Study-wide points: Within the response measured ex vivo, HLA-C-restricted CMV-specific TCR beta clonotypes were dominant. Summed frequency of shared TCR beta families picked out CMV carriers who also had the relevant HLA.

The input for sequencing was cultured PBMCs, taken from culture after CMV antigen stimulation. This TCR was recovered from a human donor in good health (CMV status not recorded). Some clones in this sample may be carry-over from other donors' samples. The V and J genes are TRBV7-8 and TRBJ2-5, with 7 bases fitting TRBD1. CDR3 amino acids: CASSLGPRGQETQYF. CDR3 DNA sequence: TGTGCCAGCAGCTTAGGTCCCAGGGGGCAAGAGACCCAGTACTTC.